Detailed here is one TCR beta chain. The entry originates in a study of blood T cell repertoires in COVID-19. Measured with immunoSEQ multiplex PCR; TCRdb has only the in-frame clones, and not every one. Of tens of thousands of clones listed, around 80% were seen once; the top ten hold approximately 28%. Per the germline V gene, CDR1 is SGHAT and CDR2 is FQNNGV. The CDR3 is 16 residues long. V was pared by 2 bases and J by 4 bases, with 10 bases of the junction left unmatched. Sequences were obtained from peripheral blood. The sequence was obtained from a woman of 80 years or more with acute or convalescent COVID-19. This chain joins TRBV11-2 and TRBJ2-7; 8 bases fit TRBD1. This CDR3 is CASSLPPQGALYEQYF. For the CDR3, the DNA is TGTGCCAGCAGCTTACCCCCCCAGGGGGCTCTATACGAGCAGTACTTC.